The clone carrying this T cell receptor (beta chain) was seen repeatedly, ten times or more. The antigen remains undetermined. The sample comes from a study of Graves' ophthalmopathy and Graves' hyperthyroidism. Study summary: Peripheral blood was gathered at first diagnosis, ahead of any treatment whatsoever.

RNA transcripts were the template, and TCR beta CDR3 regions were amplified from them. HTBI primers served in a first-round RT-PCR, which a second-round multiplex PCR followed. MiXCR was run by TCRdb on the multiplex PCR reads, yielding one entry per CDR3 protein. The profile shows a few hundred thousand distinct CDR3 sequences, approximately 17% of them singletons. The germline V and J ends were trimmed by 0 bases and 2 bases, with 2 bases remaining between them. This CDR3 comprises 14 residues. Ophthalmopathy absent within 18 months of follow-up marked hyperthyroidism as stable. Study-wide points: An approximately 84% specificity and 85% to 90% sensitivity were achieved by a 13-signature model that separated ophthalmopathy from stable hyperthyroidism.

Input material: peripheral blood. V usage is TRBV12-3 or TRBV12-4 and J usage is TRBJ2-6; D call uncertain. This TCR was recovered from an adult woman with stable Graves' hyperthyroidism. As DNA, the CDR3 is TGTGCCAGCAGTTTAGCCCCTGGGGCCAACGTCCTGACTTTC. Protein sequence: CASSLAPGANVLTF.